The clone carrying this TCR beta chain was observed at least ten times. Its specificity is not known. Patients with uncontrolled infections, other autoimmune diseases, pregnancy or lactation were excluded. The sample belongs to a study of T cells in Graves' hyperthyroidism and ophthalmopathy. Study context: Upon initial diagnosis and before any treatment, peripheral blood was collected. Notes on the study in general: Ophthalmopathy was distinguished from stable hyperthyroidism by 13 V-J signatures.

TCR beta CDR3 regions were amplified from RNA transcripts. The TCR CDR3 was amplified in a first-round RT-PCR using the HTBI primer set. TCRdb re-called the multiplex PCR reads through MiXCR, storing one row per CDR3 protein. Of some 350,000 distinct CDR3 sequences listed, 15% to 17% were seen once; the top ten hold roughly 26%. CDR1 LGHNT and CDR2 FRNRAP come from the germline V gene. The CDR3 runs 22 residues. V was trimmed by 0 bases and J by 5 bases, leaving 34 bases between them. The clonotype was recovered from a woman in her late teens or twenties with Graves' hyperthyroidism that later progressed to Graves' ophthalmopathy. The chain links TRBV12-5 to TRBJ1-1; D remains unclear. Source material: blood. Here the CDR3 DNA reads TGTGCTAGTGGTTTGGTACACGGGATCGACATGCCGATCGACGGTGGTTTGACTGAAGCTTTCTTT. It translates to CASGLVHGIDMPIDGGLTEAFF.